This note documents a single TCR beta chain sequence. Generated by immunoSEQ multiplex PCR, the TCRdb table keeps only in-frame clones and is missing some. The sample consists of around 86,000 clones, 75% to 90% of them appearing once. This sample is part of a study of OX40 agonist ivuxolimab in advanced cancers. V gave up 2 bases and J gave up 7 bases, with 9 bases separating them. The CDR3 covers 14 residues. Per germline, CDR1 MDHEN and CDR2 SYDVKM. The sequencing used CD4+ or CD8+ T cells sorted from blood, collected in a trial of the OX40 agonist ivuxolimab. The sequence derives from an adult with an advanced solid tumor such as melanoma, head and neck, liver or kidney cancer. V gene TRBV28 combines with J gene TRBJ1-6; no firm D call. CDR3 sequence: CASSLGQANSPLHF. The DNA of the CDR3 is TGTGCCAGCAGTTTAGGGCAGGCCAATTCACCCCTCCACTTT.